A single sample gave rise to the 25 T cell receptor beta chains below, sequenced in a study of graft-versus-host responses after intestinal transplantation. Only in-frame clones appear in the TCRdb table, and some are missing; sequencing was by immunoSEQ multiplex PCR. This table holds 20,000 to 25,000 clones, 40% to 50% found once. The sample was alloreactive CD4+ T cells from a mixed lymphocyte reaction culture, taken before intestinal transplant. Subset in this sample: CFSE-low proliferating T cells sorted from roughly 6-day pre-transplant mixed lymphocyte reaction (GvH or HvG direction). The receptors were gathered from a human patient who received an intestinal transplant.

This clone was seen once. The V call is TRBV11-3, the J call TRBJ1-1, with a weak D call TRBD1 (5 bases). Looked up from germline, CDR1 is SGHNT and CDR2 is YENEEA. V lost 4 bases, J lost 5 bases, and 11 bases lay in between. The CDR3 is 13 residues long. CDR3 protein: CASSSQGGTEAFF. The CDR3 nucleotides read TGTGCCAGCAGCTCCCAGGGAGGTACTGAAGCTTTCTTT.

This clone was observed a handful of times. The V gene is TRBV10-1, the J gene TRBJ1-1; TRBD1 matches 9 bases. V trimming: 6 bases; J trimming: 4 bases; junction bases outside the gene matches: 3. The CDR3 sequence is 13 residues long. CDR1 WNHNN and CDR2 SYGVQD come from the germline V gene (reference sequence). DNA for the CDR3: TGCGCCAGCAGCCGGGACAGGGTCACTGAAGCTTTCTTT. Protein sequence: CASSRDRVTEAFF.

The CDR3 loop reads CATQTRIPQETQYF. The CDR3 bases are TGTGCCACCCAGACTAGGATCCCCCAGGAGACCCAGTACTTC. The chain combines TRBV2 with TRBJ2-5; possible D gene TRBD2, 6 bases. This CDR3 has 14 residues. The germline gives CDR1 SNHLY, CDR2 FYNNEI. Trimming stripped 10 bases from V and 5 bases from J, with 20 bases between. The entire variable domain, with the rest obtained from reference TRBV2 and TRBJ2-5, is as follows: EPEVTQTPSHQVTQMGQEVILRCVPISNHLYFYWYRQILGQKVEFLVSFYNNEISEKSEIFDDQFSVERPDGSNFTLKIRSTKLEDSAMYFCATQTRIPQETQYFGPGTRLLVL.

The V and J genes are TRBV7-9 and TRBJ2-3; 7 positions match TRBD1. Germline CDR1 and CDR2: SEHNR and FQNEAQ (reference sequence). The V gene end was trimmed by 5 bases and the J gene end by 8 bases; junction bases not matched to a gene: 16. The CDR3 has 16 residues. The CDR3 loop is CASSEGAGSDVGTQYF. CDR3 DNA: TGTGCCAGCAGCGAGGGGGCAGGGTCCGATGTAGGTACGCAGTATTTT. Full variable domain (remainder filled in from reference TRBV7-9 and TRBJ2-3): DTGVSQNPRHKITKRGQNVTFRCDPISEHNRLYWYRQTLGQGPEFLTYFQNEAQLEKSRLLSDRFSAERPKGSFSTLEIQRTEQGDSAMYLCASSEGAGSDVGTQYFGPGTRLTVL.

This clone was observed a few times. The gene calls are TRBV2 and TRBJ2-3, with 7 bases fitting TRBD1. Germline CDR1 SNHLY, CDR2 FYNNEI. The CDR3 runs 14 residues. J was trimmed by 0 bases and V by 8 bases; bases with no gene match: 5. The CDR3 here is CASRQGFSTDTQYF. The CDR3 DNA reads TGTGCCAGCCGACAGGGTTTTAGCACAGATACGCAGTATTTT.

This clone was picked up a small number of times. J is TRBJ1-1 and V is TRBV6-6; 7 bases line up with TRBD1. This CDR3 contains 14 residues. From germline, CDR1 is MNHNY and CDR2 SVGAGI (reference sequence). V lost 4 bases and J lost 4; bases outside the gene matches: 6. CDR3 region: CASSWYRDSTEAFF. CDR3 bases: TGTGCCAGCAGTTGGTACCGGGACAGCACTGAAGCTTTCTTT.

V is TRBV9 and J is TRBJ2-3; 8 nucleotides agree with TRBD2. From germline, CDR1 is SGDLS and CDR2 YYNGEE. The CDR3 is made up of 15 amino acids. Trimming at V came to 3 bases and at J to 0 bases, leaving 3 bases not matched to a gene. CDR3 sequence: CASSAGGASTDTQYF. The CDR3 nucleotides read TGTGCCAGCAGCGCCGGGGGGGCGAGCACAGATACGCAGTATTTT.

The V and J genes are TRBV11-2 and TRBJ2-4; D uncertain. V was trimmed by 3 bases and J by 0 bases, leaving 12 bases between them. The germline CDR1 and CDR2 sequences are SGHAT and FQNNGV. The CDR3 runs 16 residues. Written as DNA, the CDR3 is TGTGCCAGCAGCTTTGCCCAGGCGCTAGCCAAAAACATTCAGTACTTC. Protein sequence: CASSFAQALAKNIQYF.

The rearrangement uses TRBV7-3 and TRBJ1-1, with D hard to call. The ends were cut back, 3 bases at V and 0 bases at J, with 11 bases in the middle. The CDR3 length is 15 residues. CDR1 SGHTA and CDR2 FQGTGA come from the germline V gene. The CDR3 is CASSFEGTMNTEAFF. Written as DNA, the CDR3 is TGTGCCAGCAGCTTCGAGGGAACTATGAACACTGAAGCTTTCTTT.

The J gene is TRBJ1-1, the V gene TRBV19; 7 bases line up with TRBD1. The CDR3 extends over 12 amino acids. In germline, CDR1 is LNHDA, CDR2 SQIVND (reference sequence). J gave up 7 bases and V 5 bases, and 4 bases lay outside the gene matches. The DNA for the CDR3 is TGTGCCAGTAGTTCCCGGACAGGTGAAGCTTTCTTT. This gives the protein CASSSRTGEAFF.

Of note for this clone: Sequence at one end of the junction differs from germline and may be a read error. The rearrangement links TRBV7-7 to TRBJ2-2; the D is unclear. Germline CDR1 SSHAT, CDR2 FNYEAQ (reference sequence). The CDR3 runs 14 residues. The CDR3 here is CASSLTLNTGELFF. CDR3 DNA: TGTGCTAGCAGTCTGACATTGAACACCGGGGAGCTGTTTTTT.

This clone is a singleton in its sample. The rearrangement joins TRBV18 to TRBJ2-7, with a possible D match to TRBD1 (6 bases). This CDR3 spans 15 amino acids. Germline V gene lookup returns CDR1 KGHSH and CDR2 LQKENI. Trimming took 3 bases from V and 3 from J, leaving 15 bases between them. CDR3 sequence reads: CASSPQRIQGYEQYF. The CDR3 bases are TGTGCCAGCTCACCCCAGCGGATACAGGGCTACGAGCAGTACTTC.

This rearrangement joins TRBV5-1 to TRBJ1-6, with TRBD1 identical over 7 bases. Germline V CDR1 and CDR2: SGHRS, YFSETQ. V shed 0 bases and J 8 bases; nucleotides not matched to a gene: 5. This CDR3 spans 15 amino acids. CDR3 coding DNA: TGCGCCAGCAGCTTGGGTGGCAGGGGGGATTCACCCCTCCACTTT. Residues: CASSLGGRGDSPLHF.

The CDR3: CASSVVGTGFETQYF. The CDR3 coding sequence is TGTGCCAGCAGCGTAGTAGGGACAGGGTTCGAGACCCAGTACTTC. V usage is TRBV9 and J usage is TRBJ2-5; 9 positions match TRBD1. Germline CDR1 reads SGDLS; CDR2 reads YYNGEE. CDR3 size: 15 residues. The trim removed 0 bases at V and 5 bases at J, leaving 5 bases unmatched.

As concerns this clone: One junction end disagrees with the germline gene, perhaps due to a read error. This chain uses TRBV7-7 with TRBJ2-5, with D hard to call. Germline-derived CDR1 and CDR2 are SSHAT and FNYEAQ (reference sequence). The CDR3 extends over 15 amino acids. CDR3 loop: CASSLGGTYQETQYF. The CDR3 nucleotides read TGTGCTAGCAGCTTAGGTGGCACCTACCAAGAGACCCAGTACTTC.

This clone was recorded a few times. Other DNA sequences within the sample encode an identical CDR3. The V gene is TRBV5-1, the J gene TRBJ2-5, with a tentative D call TRBD1 (5 bases). V was pared by 0 bases and J by 2 bases, with 8 bases between. CDR1 is SGHRS, CDR2 YFSETQ, per germline. This CDR3 has 14 residues. DNA of the CDR3: TGCGCCAGCAGCTTGGCCGCAGGGCAAGAGACCCAGTACTTC. Protein sequence: CASSLAAGQETQYF.

This clone was detected only a few times. CDR3 nucleotides: TGTGCCAGCAGTTACGGGAGTGCCGGACAGGTTGGCTACACCTTC. It translates to CASSYGSAGQVGYTF. This sequence joins TRBV6-5 and TRBJ1-2; 7 bases are shared with TRBD1. Germline V gene data show CDR1 as MNHEY and CDR2 as SVGAGI. V lost 2 bases, J lost 7 bases, and 10 bases stayed unmatched. The CDR3 spans 15 residues.

Written as DNA, the CDR3 is TGTGCCAGCAGTTACGGGGAGGGTCACGGCTACACCTTC. Protein: CASSYGEGHGYTF. The chain employs TRBV6-6 and TRBJ1-2; no firm D call. The CDR3 is made up of 13 amino acids. V lost 2 bases and J lost 8, with 12 bases in between. The germline CDR1 and CDR2 sequences are MNHNY and SVGAGI (reference sequence).

This chain connects TRBV5-8 to TRBJ1-2, with D perhaps matching TRBD1 (6 bases). Per germline, CDR1 SGHTS and CDR2 YDEGEE. This CDR3 region has 14 residues. Trimming stripped 2 bases from V and 4 bases from J, with 12 bases between. The CDR3 reads CASSFGGPLYGYTF. The CDR3 DNA is TGTGCCAGCAGCTTCGGGGGGCCCCTCTATGGCTACACCTTC.

This clone was seen once. The chain employs TRBV7-9 and TRBJ2-7; 7 bases are a match to TRBD2. CDR1 is SEHNR, CDR2 FQNEAQ, per germline (reference sequence). V lost 1 base to trimming and J lost 2 bases; unmatched junction nucleotides: 8. The CDR3 length is 16 residues. The CDR3 spells CASSLVGGGATYEQYF. CDR3 DNA sequence: TGTGCCAGCAGCTTAGTTGGGGGGGGAGCAACCTACGAGCAGTACTTC.

The chain employs TRBV7-3 and TRBJ1-1, with 8 bases lining up with TRBD1. The CDR3 runs 13 residues. Trimming took 5 bases from V and 5 from J; bases not matched to a gene: 4. CDR1 and CDR2 from the germline V gene are SGHTA and FQGTGA. CDR3 DNA sequence: TGTGCCAGCAGCACCGACAGGGGAACTGAAGCTTTCTTT. This encodes CASSTDRGTEAFF.

The chain has TRBV19 and TRBJ1-6, with D perhaps TRBD1 (5 bases). Germline V gene sequence: CDR1 LNHDA, CDR2 SQIVND (reference sequence). CDR3 size: 16 residues. V lost 6 bases, J lost 1 base, and 13 bases lay in between. CDR3 in DNA: TGTGCCAGTAGCACAGGCTGGGGATCCTATAATTCACCCCTCCACTTT. This encodes CASSTGWGSYNSPLHF.

The J gene is TRBJ1-2, the V gene TRBV4-2; no clear D. This CDR3 contains 15 residues. The germline gives CDR1 LGHNA, CDR2 YNFKEQ. V dropped 0 bases and J dropped 7 bases, with 15 bases sitting between them. The CDR3: CASSQDLVARGGYTF. CDR3 sequence (DNA): TGTGCCAGCAGCCAAGATCTCGTGGCCAGAGGTGGCTACACCTTC.

This sequence joins TRBV29-1 and TRBJ1-2, with D tentatively TRBD1 (5 bases). Germline CDR1 SQVTM, CDR2 ANQGSEA. The CDR3 extends over 11 amino acids. V lost 7 bases and J 4 bases, leaving 10 bases between the germline ends. CDR3 DNA sequence: TGCAGCGCACAAGACAGCTATGGCTACACCTTC. This gives the protein CSAQDSYGYTF.

The gene calls are TRBV20-1 and TRBJ2-5, with D uncertain. Trimming took off 1 base at V and 5 bases at J, with 5 bases between the two ends. CDR3 length: 11 residues. Germline V lookup: CDR1 DFQATT, CDR2 SNEGSKA (reference sequence). The CDR3 protein is CSARALETQYF. The CDR3 bases are TGCAGTGCTAGAGCGTTGGAGACCCAGTACTTC.